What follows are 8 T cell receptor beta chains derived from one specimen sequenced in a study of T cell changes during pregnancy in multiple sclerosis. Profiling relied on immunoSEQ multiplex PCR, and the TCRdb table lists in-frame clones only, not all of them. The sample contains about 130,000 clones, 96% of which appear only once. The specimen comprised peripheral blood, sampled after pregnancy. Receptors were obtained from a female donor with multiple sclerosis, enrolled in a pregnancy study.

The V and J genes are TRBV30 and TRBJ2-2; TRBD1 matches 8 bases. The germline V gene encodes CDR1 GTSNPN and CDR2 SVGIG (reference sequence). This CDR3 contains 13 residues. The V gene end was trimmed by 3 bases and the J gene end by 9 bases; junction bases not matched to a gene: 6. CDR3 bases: TGTGCCTGGAGCGCAGACAGGGGACGGGAGCTGTTTTTT. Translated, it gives CAWSADRGRELFF.

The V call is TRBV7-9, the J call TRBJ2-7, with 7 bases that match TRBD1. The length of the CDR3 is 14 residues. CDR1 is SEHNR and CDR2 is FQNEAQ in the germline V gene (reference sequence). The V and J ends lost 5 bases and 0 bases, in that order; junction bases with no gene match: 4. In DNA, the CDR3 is TGTGCCAGCAGCCCATCAGGGGGCTCCTACGAGCAGTACTTC. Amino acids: CASSPSGGSYEQYF.

The CDR3 region has the DNA TGCGCCAGCAGCCAAGATACGTCGACACAAATAAGGGAGACCCAGTACTTC. As protein: CASSQDTSTQIRETQYF. The chain links TRBV4-1 to TRBJ2-5, with D unclear. The germline V gene has CDR1 MGHRA and CDR2 YSYEKL. Deletions cut 0 bases from V and 5 bases from J, with 19 bases between. This CDR3 spans 17 amino acids.

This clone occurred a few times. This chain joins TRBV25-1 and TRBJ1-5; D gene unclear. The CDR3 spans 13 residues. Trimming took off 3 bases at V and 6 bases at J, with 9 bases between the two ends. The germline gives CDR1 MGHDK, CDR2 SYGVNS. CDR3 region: CASSESGLQPQHF. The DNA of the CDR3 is TGTGCCAGCAGTGAGTCCGGTCTTCAGCCCCAGCATTTT.

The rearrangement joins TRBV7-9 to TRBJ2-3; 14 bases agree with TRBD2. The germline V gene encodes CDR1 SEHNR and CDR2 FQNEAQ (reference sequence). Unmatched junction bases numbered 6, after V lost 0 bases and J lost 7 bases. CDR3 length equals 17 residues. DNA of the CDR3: TGTGCCAGCAGCTTAGCCGGGACTAGCGGGAGACAGCATACGCAGTATTTT. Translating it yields CASSLAGTSGRQHTQYF.

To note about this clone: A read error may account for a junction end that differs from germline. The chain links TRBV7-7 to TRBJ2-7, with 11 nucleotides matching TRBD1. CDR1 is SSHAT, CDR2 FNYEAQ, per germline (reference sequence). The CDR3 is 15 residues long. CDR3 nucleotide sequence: TGTGCTAGCAGCTTAGGGACAGGGGGAGGGTACGAGCAGTACTTC. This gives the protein CASSLGTGGGYEQYF. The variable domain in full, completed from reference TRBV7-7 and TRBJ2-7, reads GAGVSQSPRYKVTKRGQDVTLRCDPISSHATLYWYQQALGQGPEFLTYFNYEAQPDKSGLPSDRFSAERPEGSISTLTIQRTEQRDSAMYRCASSLGTGGGYEQYFGPGTRLTVT.

This chain's CDR3 is CASSLQGNTEAFF. The CDR3 nucleotides read TGTGCCAGCAGTTTACAGGGGAACACTGAAGCTTTCTTT. The chain uses TRBV11-2 and TRBJ1-1, with a possible D match to TRBD1 (6 bases). Germline V gene lookup returns CDR1 SGHAT and CDR2 FQNNGV. The CDR3 totals 13 residues. Deletions cut 6 bases from V and 1 base from J, with 9 bases between.

Written as DNA, the CDR3 is TGTGCCAGCAGCCCCACAACAGGGGCAGGGGAAAAACTGTTTTTT. Amino acids: CASSPTTGAGEKLFF. The chain has TRBV7-9 and TRBJ1-4; the match to TRBD1 covers 7 bases. V shed 5 bases and J 8 bases; nucleotides not matched to a gene: 11. Per the germline V gene, CDR1 is SEHNR and CDR2 is FQNEAQ (reference sequence). CDR3 length: 15 residues.